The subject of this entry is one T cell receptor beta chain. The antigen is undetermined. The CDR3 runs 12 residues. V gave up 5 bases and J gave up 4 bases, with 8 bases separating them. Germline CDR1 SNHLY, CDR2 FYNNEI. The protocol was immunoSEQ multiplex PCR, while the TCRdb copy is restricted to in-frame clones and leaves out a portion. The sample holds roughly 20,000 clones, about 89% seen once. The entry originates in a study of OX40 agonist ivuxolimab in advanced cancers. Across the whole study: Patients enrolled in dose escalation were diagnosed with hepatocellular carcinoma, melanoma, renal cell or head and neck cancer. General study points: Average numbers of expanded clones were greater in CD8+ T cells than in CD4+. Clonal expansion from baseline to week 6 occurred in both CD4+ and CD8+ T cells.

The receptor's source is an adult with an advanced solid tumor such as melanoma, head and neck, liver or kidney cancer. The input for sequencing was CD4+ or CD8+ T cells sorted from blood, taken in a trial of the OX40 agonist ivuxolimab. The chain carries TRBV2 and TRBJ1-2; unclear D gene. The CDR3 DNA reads TGTGCCAGCAGTCAACAGACCTATGGCTACACCTTC. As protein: CASSQQTYGYTF.